This TCR beta chain comes out of a study of PD-L1 blockade in urothelial cancer. About the study: Samples of blood were analyzed 3 weeks (second dose) and 6 weeks after treatment start.

Stated time point: peripheral blood 6 weeks after treatment start. V was cut by 4 bases and J by 5 bases, with 9 bases left in between. Per the germline V gene, CDR1 is SGDLS and CDR2 is YYNGEE. The CDR3 consists of 12 residues. Spike-ins of synthetic TCR analog templates went into each PCR. Profiled with immunoSEQ multiplex PCR; TCRdb holds only in-frame clones, not every one. The sample consists of about 120,000 clones, roughly 91% of them appearing once. The chain uses TRBV9 and TRBJ2-5; D unclear. The material was PBMCs, obtained around atezolizumab (anti-PD-L1) treatment. This receptor was identified in a man aged 60 to 75 with urothelial cancer. This chain's CDR3 is CASSSARETQYF. Here the CDR3 DNA reads TGTGCCAGCAGCTCTGCGCGGGAGACCCAGTACTTC.